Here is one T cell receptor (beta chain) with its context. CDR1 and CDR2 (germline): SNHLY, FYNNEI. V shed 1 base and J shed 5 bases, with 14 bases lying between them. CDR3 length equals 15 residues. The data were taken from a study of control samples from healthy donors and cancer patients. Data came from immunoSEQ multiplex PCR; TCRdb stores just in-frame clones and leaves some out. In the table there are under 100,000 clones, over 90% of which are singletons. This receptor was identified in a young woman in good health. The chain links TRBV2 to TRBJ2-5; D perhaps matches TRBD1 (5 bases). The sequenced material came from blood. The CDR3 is CASSEEGSGEETQYF. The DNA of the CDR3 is TGTGCCAGCAGTGAAGAGGGGTCGGGCGAGGAGACCCAGTACTTC.